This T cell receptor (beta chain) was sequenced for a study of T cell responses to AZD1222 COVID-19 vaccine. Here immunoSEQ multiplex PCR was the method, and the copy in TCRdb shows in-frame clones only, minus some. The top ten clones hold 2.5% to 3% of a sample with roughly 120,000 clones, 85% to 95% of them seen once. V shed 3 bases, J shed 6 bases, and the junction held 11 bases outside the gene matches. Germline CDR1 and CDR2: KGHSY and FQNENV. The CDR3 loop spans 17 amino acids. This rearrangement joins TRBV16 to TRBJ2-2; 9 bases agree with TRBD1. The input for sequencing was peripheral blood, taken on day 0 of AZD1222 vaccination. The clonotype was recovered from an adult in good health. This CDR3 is CASSHYLPGQGSGELFF. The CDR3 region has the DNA TGTGCCAGCAGCCATTACTTACCGGGACAGGGTTCCGGGGAGCTGTTTTTT.